The 26 T cell receptor beta chains below were found in one sample sequenced in a study of shared T cell receptors in the human thymus. Produced via immunoSEQ multiplex PCR; TCRdb's table is partial and in-frame only. The top ten clones hold more than 0.01% of a sample with hundreds of thousands of clones, more than 75% of them seen once. This sample was also put to use in a study of human thymus T cells.

The sample comprised thymocytes. These receptors were collected from a boy less than two years old with a congenital heart defect.

The CDR3 nucleotides are TGTGCCAGCAGGGGACAGGCGCAACTAGCGGGAGGGTACGAGCAGTACTTC. Its protein is CASRGQAQLAGGYEQYF. The chain employs TRBV2 and TRBJ2-7; 13 bases are a match to TRBD2. Trimming at V came to 6 bases and at J to 4 bases, leaving 12 bases not matched to a gene. The germline gives CDR1 SNHLY, CDR2 FYNNEI. The CDR3 spans 17 residues. Full variable domain (rest looked up from reference TRBV2 and TRBJ2-7): EPEVTQTPSHQVTQMGQEVILRCVPISNHLYFYWYRQILGQKVEFLVSFYNNEISEKSEIFDDQFSVERPDGSNFTLKIRSTKLEDSAMYFCASRGQAQLAGGYEQYFGPGTRLTVT.

The chain is built from TRBV2 and TRBJ1-2; D is uncertain. CDR1 and CDR2 from the germline V gene are SNHLY and FYNNEI. This CDR3 is built from 14 residues. Trimming took 0 bases from V and 2 from J, leaving 7 bases between them. The CDR3 loop is CASSEAGSNYGYTF. The DNA of the CDR3 is TGTGCCAGCAGTGAAGCAGGGAGCAACTATGGCTACACCTTC.

This clone was seen just once. This chain uses TRBV29-1 with TRBJ2-1; 14 nucleotides match TRBD2. The ends lost 6 bases at V and 2 bases at J; junction bases unmatched: 6. Per germline, CDR1 SQVTM and CDR2 ANQGSEA. This CDR3 comprises 16 residues. The CDR3 nucleotides read TGCAGCGTAGGGGGACTAGCGGGAGTCCCCTACAATGAGCAGTTCTTC. Its translation is CSVGGLAGVPYNEQFF.

This chain connects TRBV13 to TRBJ2-3; 11 nucleotides match TRBD2. Germline assignment: CDR1 PRHDT and CDR2 FYEKMQ (reference sequence). V was clipped by 5 bases and J by 1 base; unmatched bases: 11. There are 18 residues in the CDR3. DNA of the CDR3: TGTGCCAGCAGCCAGAAGACTAGCGGGATATCAGGCACAGATACGCAGTATTTT. This codes for CASSQKTSGISGTDTQYF.

The rearrangement links TRBV27 to TRBJ2-2; D gene uncertain. Germline V gene lookup returns CDR1 MNHEY and CDR2 SMNVEV (reference sequence). CDR3 length equals 14 residues. V was trimmed by 6 bases and J by 1 base, leaving 9 bases between them. Here the CDR3 DNA reads TGTGCCAGCAGCCCCAGTCTGAACACCGGGGAGCTGTTTTTT. This translates into CASSPSLNTGELFF.

This clone occurred a few times. The chain combines TRBV7-2 with TRBJ2-7, with TRBD1 matching over 9 bases. CDR3 length equals 15 residues. The trim removed 1 base at V and 3 bases at J, leaving 4 bases unmatched. The germline V gene encodes CDR1 SGHTA and CDR2 FQGNSA. The CDR3 sequence: CASSLVDRGGYEQYF. Here the CDR3 DNA reads TGTGCCAGCAGCTTAGTGGACAGGGGTGGCTACGAGCAGTACTTC. The entire variable domain, with the rest obtained from reference TRBV7-2 and TRBJ2-7, is as follows: GAGVSQSPSNKVTEKGKDVELRCDPISGHTALYWYRQSLGQGLEFLIYFQGNSAPDKSGLPSDRFSAERTGGSVSTLTIQRTQQEDSAVYLCASSLVDRGGYEQYFGPGTRLTVT.

This clone was counted once. The rearrangement joins TRBV4-1 to TRBJ2-7, with TRBD2 matching over 12 bases. The V gene end was trimmed by 6 bases and the J gene end by 0 bases; junction bases not matched to a gene: 6. There are 16 residues in the CDR3. Germline assignment: CDR1 MGHRA and CDR2 YSYEKL. The CDR3 DNA reads TGCGCCAGCAGTACTCTGGGACTAGCGGGCTCCTACGAGCAGTACTTC. Translation gives CASSTLGLAGSYEQYF.

V is TRBV12-5 and J is TRBJ2-2; 7 bases are shared with TRBD2. With 3 bases clipped from V and 4 bases from J, the junction kept 8 bases outside the gene matches. The length of the CDR3 is 16 residues. The V gene's germline CDR1 is LGHNT and CDR2 FRNRAP. CDR3 DNA: TGTGCTAGTGGTTTCAGGGCCCGCGGGGGCACCGGGGAGCTGTTTTTT. It codes for CASGFRARGGTGELFF.

The genes are TRBV4-3 and TRBJ2-2; 10 positions match TRBD2. Germline lookup yields CDR1 LGHNA and CDR2 YSLEER. Germline trimming cut 4 bases from V and 4 bases from J; bases unmatched to any gene: 3. The CDR3 runs 15 residues. Here the CDR3 DNA reads TGCGCCAGCAGCCGGACTAGCGGTATCACCGGGGAGCTGTTTTTT. Translating it yields CASSRTSGITGELFF.

The chain's CDR3 is CASSPTGVSGNTIYF. CDR3 coding DNA: TGTGCCAGCAGTCCGACCGGAGTCTCTGGAAACACCATATATTTT. The chain recombines TRBV6-5 with TRBJ1-3; D is undetermined. V lost 5 bases and J 0 bases, leaving 11 bases between the germline ends. Germline CDR1 MNHEY, CDR2 SVGAGI. The CDR3 extends over 15 amino acids.

The V gene is TRBV4-3, the J gene TRBJ2-3, with 12 bases fitting TRBD2. The CDR3 consists of 18 residues. In germline, CDR1 is LGHNA, CDR2 YSLEER. V trimming: 4 bases; J trimming: 2 bases; junction bases outside the gene matches: 10. The CDR3 spells CASSPAGGLAGSTDTQYF. The CDR3 DNA reads TGCGCCAGCAGCCCAGCCGGGGGACTAGCGGGCTCCACAGATACGCAGTATTTT.

This clone occurred a few times. V and J are TRBV29-1 and TRBJ1-2; 7 bases agree with TRBD1. CDR1 and CDR2 (germline): SQVTM, ANQGSEA. The J segment lost 3 bases and the V segment lost 8 bases, leaving 9 bases of the junction unmatched. CDR3 length equals 13 residues. The CDR3 DNA sequence: TGCAGCACGAGACAGGGTGGAGACTATGGCTACACCTTC. As protein: CSTRQGGDYGYTF. Full variable domain (missing parts from reference TRBV29-1 and TRBJ1-2): SAVISQKPSRDICQRGTSLTIQCQVDSQVTMMFWYRQQPGQSLTLIATANQGSEATYESGFVIDKFPISRPNLTFSTLTVSNMSPEDSSIYLCSTRQGGDYGYTFGSGTRLTVV.

This chain connects TRBV11-2 to TRBJ2-2; maybe TRBD1 (5 bases). Deletions cut 5 bases from V and 11 bases from J, with 9 bases between. CDR1 and CDR2 from the germline V gene are SGHAT and FQNNGV. CDR3 length equals 11 residues. Written as DNA, the CDR3 is TGTGCCAGCAGCCCCCAGGGCGAGCTGTTTTTT. Translation gives CASSPQGELFF.

The chain joins TRBV4-1 to TRBJ2-3; 12 bases are shared with TRBD2. This CDR3 comprises 21 residues. The germline gives CDR1 MGHRA, CDR2 YSYEKL. V lost 1 base to trimming and J lost 4 bases; unmatched junction nucleotides: 18. CDR3 in DNA: TGCGCCAGCAGCCAAGCCTATGGACTAGCGGGATCCCGCAGGGGTTCAGATACGCAGTATTTT. As protein: CASSQAYGLAGSRRGSDTQYF.

This chain uses TRBV28 with TRBJ2-3; D may be TRBD2 (5 bases). The CDR3 length is 17 residues. The V gene lost 5 bases and the J gene lost 2 bases, with 20 bases spanning the gap. From germline, CDR1 is MDHEN and CDR2 SYDVKM. CDR3 residues: CASSPLASKSNTDTQYF. The CDR3 DNA sequence: TGTGCCAGCAGTCCGCTGGCTAGCAAGTCCAACACAGATACGCAGTATTTT.

V usage is TRBV12-5 and J usage is TRBJ2-1; 8 nucleotides align to TRBD2. CDR3 length equals 14 residues. The V segment lost 9 bases and the J segment 4 bases; nucleotides outside the gene matches: 8. Germline V gene sequence: CDR1 LGHNT, CDR2 FRNRAP. In DNA form, the CDR3 reads TGTGCTAGGCCCCTAGCGGGTCTGTACAATGAGCAGTTCTTC. This encodes CARPLAGLYNEQFF.

This clone was detected only once. The chain employs TRBV25-1 and TRBJ2-7; 8 positions agree with TRBD2. Germline V lookup: CDR1 MGHDK, CDR2 SYGVNS. The trim removed 11 bases at V and 11 bases at J, leaving 14 bases unmatched. CDR3 length: 12 amino acids. The CDR3 DNA sequence: TGTGCCTCAGGGCAACTAGCGGATTCAGAGTACTTC. Protein sequence: CASGQLADSEYF.

This rearrangement joins TRBV15 to TRBJ1-4, with D maybe TRBD1 (6 bases). The ends were cut back, 3 bases at V and 7 bases at J, with 12 bases in the middle. Germline CDR1 is LNHNV and CDR2 is YYDKDF (reference sequence). CDR3 length: 14 amino acids. This CDR3 reads CATSRAGAGEKLFF. For the CDR3, the DNA is TGTGCCACCAGCAGGGCGGGGGCGGGTGAAAAACTGTTTTTT.

The chain links TRBV4-2 to TRBJ2-7, with TRBD1 identical over 7 bases. From germline, CDR1 is LGHNA and CDR2 YNFKEQ. V shed 0 bases and J 2 bases; nucleotides not matched to a gene: 4. This CDR3 has 15 amino acids. The chain's CDR3 is CASSQEKGAAYEQYF. Written as DNA, the CDR3 is TGTGCCAGCAGCCAAGAGAAGGGGGCGGCCTACGAGCAGTACTTC.

The J gene is TRBJ2-7, the V gene TRBV10-2; 11 bases fit TRBD2. J was trimmed by 0 bases and V by 3 bases; bases with no gene match: 4. CDR3 length: 16 residues. The germline V gene has CDR1 WSHSY and CDR2 SAAADI. The CDR3 nucleotides are TGCGCCAGCAGTGACGGGGGACTAGCGGACTCCTACGAGCAGTACTTC. Translation: CASSDGGLADSYEQYF.

The CDR3 loop is CASSNVRGSADTQYF. The CDR3 region has the DNA TGTGCCAGTAGTAACGTCAGGGGGTCCGCAGATACGCAGTATTTT. J is TRBJ2-3 and V is TRBV19; TRBD1 matches 7 bases. Germline CDR1 reads LNHDA; CDR2 reads SQIVND (reference sequence). This CDR3 region has 15 residues. The ends lost 4 bases at V and 4 bases at J; junction bases unmatched: 8. Variable domain in full (rest from reference TRBV19 and TRBJ2-3): DGGITQSPKYLFRKEGQNVTLSCEQNLNHDAMYWYRQDPGQGLRLIYYSQIVNDFQKGDIAEGYSVSREKKESFPLTVTSAQKNPTAFYLCASSNVRGSADTQYFGPGTRLTVL.

V and J are TRBV2 and TRBJ1-3; 7 bases fit TRBD1. This CDR3 region has 18 residues. After removal of 4 bases from V and 0 bases from J, the junction contained 12 bases not matched to a gene. In germline, CDR1 is SNHLY, CDR2 FYNNEI. The CDR3 nucleotides are TGTGCCAGCAGTGTCGAAGGGACAGCATCATCCTCTGGAAACACCATATATTTT. This sequence encodes CASSVEGTASSSGNTIYF.

CDR3 amino acids: CAWCRSGGNQPQHF. Here the CDR3 DNA reads TGTGCCTGGTGCCGGTCGGGGGGAAATCAGCCCCAGCATTTT. The chain carries TRBV30 and TRBJ1-5; D may be TRBD1 (5 bases). The CDR3 length is 14 residues. Germline CDR1 is GTSNPN and CDR2 is SVGIG (reference sequence). V lost 5 bases, J lost 4 bases, and 15 bases lay in between.

V is TRBV6-1 and J is TRBJ2-5; a possible D gene is TRBD2 (5 bases). This CDR3 region has 11 residues. Germline V lookup: CDR1 MNHNS, CDR2 SASEGT. The ends were cut back, 9 bases at V and 4 bases at J, with 9 bases in the middle. The CDR3 DNA reads as TGTGCCAGTATGAGCGGAGAGACCCAGTACTTC. Translation: CASMSGETQYF.

V is TRBV30 and J is TRBJ2-3, with 11 bases fitting TRBD2. The length of the CDR3 is 16 residues. Germline assignment: CDR1 GTSNPN and CDR2 SVGIG (reference sequence). V shed 3 bases and J 4 bases; nucleotides not matched to a gene: 9. CDR3 protein: CAWRRLVAGGPDTQYF. As DNA, the CDR3 is TGTGCCTGGAGACGCCTCGTAGCGGGAGGGCCAGATACGCAGTATTTT.

The genes are TRBV9 and TRBJ1-1, with TRBD1 identical over 7 bases. This CDR3 spans 16 amino acids. The trim removed 3 bases at V and 0 bases at J, leaving 8 bases unmatched. The germline V gene has CDR1 SGDLS and CDR2 YYNGEE. This CDR3 is CASSGPPQGVNTEAFF. The CDR3, as DNA: TGTGCCAGCAGCGGACCGCCTCAGGGGGTGAACACTGAAGCTTTCTTT.